A single sample gave rise to the 31 T cell receptor beta chains below, sequenced in a study of Ad26.COV2.S vaccination and SARS-CoV-2 variants. Indicated treatment: roughly 18 received Ad26.COV2.S at low or high dose, single or two shots; 5 received placebo; per-sample allocation not given. Day 63 following the first vaccine or placebo injection was when the samples were taken. TCRdb keeps only in-frame clones here, not all; method: immunoSEQ multiplex PCR. The repertoire holds approximately 240,000 clones, over 75% seen once, with about 10% in the top ten. The source was peripheral blood, collected in a trial of Ad26.COV2.S vaccine versus placebo. The receptors stem from a person aged 18 to 65 who received the Ad26.COV2.S COVID-19 vaccine or a placebo.

The chain carries TRBV6-2 or TRBV6-3 and TRBJ2-5, with D maybe TRBD2 (5 bases). Trimming took 5 bases from V and 5 from J, leaving 15 bases between them. The CDR3 length is 14 residues. Germline V gene data show CDR1 as MNHEY and CDR2 as SVGEGT. The CDR3 nucleotides are TGTGCCAGCAGTGCCGGAGGTCAAGGGGAGACCCAGTACTTC. Amino acids: CASSAGGQGETQYF.

The V call is TRBV19, the J call TRBJ2-3, with 7 bases lining up with TRBD1. CDR1 LNHDA and CDR2 SQIVND come from the germline V gene (reference sequence). This CDR3 comprises 16 residues. Losses at the gene ends were 6 bases for V and 3 bases for J; bases not matched to a gene: 12. The CDR3 here is CASSPGQTFRTDTQYF. The CDR3 DNA reads TGTGCCAGTAGCCCGGGACAGACCTTTAGGACAGATACGCAGTATTTT.

The chain has TRBV10-3 and TRBJ2-5; D might be TRBD1 (7 bases). The germline gives CDR1 ENHRY, CDR2 SYGVKD. This CDR3 is built from 13 residues. The V end lost 10 bases, the J end lost 5 bases, and 17 bases lay between the germline ends. The CDR3 sequence: CATRQGGGETQYF. In DNA form, the CDR3 reads TGTGCCACCAGGCAGGGGGGCGGGGAGACCCAGTACTTC.

The V and J genes are TRBV19 and TRBJ1-2; 9 nucleotides agree with TRBD1. Germline assignment: CDR1 LNHDA and CDR2 SQIVND (reference sequence). This CDR3 is built from 14 residues. J lost 7 bases, V lost 8 bases, and 11 bases had no gene match. The CDR3 sequence is CASSSGTGFGGYTF. The CDR3 coding sequence is TGTGCCAGTTCATCCGGGACAGGGTTCGGTGGCTACACCTTC.

This chain connects TRBV5-8 to TRBJ1-3, with 8 positions matching TRBD1. Germline CDR1 reads SGHTS; CDR2 reads YDEGEE. This CDR3 comprises 18 residues. Trimming at V came to 2 bases and at J to 0 bases, leaving 10 bases not matched to a gene. The CDR3: CASSLLAGTGGSGNTIYF. DNA of the CDR3: TGTGCCAGCAGCTTACTTGCCGGGACAGGTGGCTCTGGAAACACCATATATTTT. Together with reference TRBV5-8 and TRBJ1-3, the CDR3 gives the full variable domain: EAGVTQSPTHLIKTRGQQATLRCSPISGHTSVYWYQQALGLGLQFLLWYDEGEERNRGNFPPRFSGRQFPNYSSELNVNALELEDSALYLCASSLLAGTGGSGNTIYFGEGSWLTVV.

The J gene is TRBJ1-2, the V gene TRBV10-3, with no clear D. Trimming left V 0 bases short and J 2 bases short, with 7 bases between. Germline values: CDR1 ENHRY, CDR2 SYGVKD. The CDR3 is made up of 14 amino acids. The CDR3 loop reads CAISESGGNYGYTF. CDR3 DNA sequence: TGTGCCATCAGTGAGTCGGGAGGGAACTATGGCTACACCTTC.

V and J are TRBV10-3 and TRBJ2-7; D not resolved. V lost 3 bases, J lost 2 bases, and 14 bases lay in between. Germline V gene sequence: CDR1 ENHRY, CDR2 SYGVKD. CDR3 length equals 15 residues. CDR3 residues: CAISEYTQGTYEQYF. CDR3 sequence (DNA): TGTGCCATCAGTGAATATACACAAGGCACCTACGAGCAGTACTTC.

J is TRBJ2-7 and V is TRBV28; the match to TRBD2 covers 7 bases. Losses at the gene ends were 4 bases for V and 6 bases for J; bases not matched to a gene: 6. The CDR3 is made up of 13 amino acids. Germline CDR1 MDHEN, CDR2 SYDVKM. The CDR3 reads CASSSGGRSEQYF. The CDR3, as DNA: TGTGCCAGCAGTTCCGGGGGGAGGAGCGAGCAGTACTTC.

V gene TRBV9 combines with J gene TRBJ2-3; D perhaps matches TRBD2 (6 bases). With 0 bases removed from V and 5 bases from J, the gap between germline ends came to 13 bases. Per the germline V gene, CDR1 is SGDLS and CDR2 is YYNGEE. CDR3 length: 15 amino acids. This CDR3 is CASSVDTGVGDTQYF. The CDR3 bases are TGTGCCAGCAGCGTAGATACGGGGGTGGGAGATACGCAGTATTTT.

The V gene is TRBV12-3 or TRBV12-4, the J gene TRBJ1-1; possibly TRBD1 for D (5 bases). There are 12 residues in the CDR3. V dropped 6 bases and J dropped 5 bases, with 10 bases sitting between them. The CDR3 bases are TGTGCCAGCAGGGGGCGATGGACTGAAGCTTTCTTT. Its translation is CASRGRWTEAFF.

This chain uses TRBV5-4 with TRBJ2-3; D might be TRBD1 or TRBD2, each matching 5 bases. The V end was cut by 6 bases, the J end by 6 bases, with 20 bases between. From germline, CDR1 is SGHNT and CDR2 YYREEE (reference sequence). The CDR3 contains 15 residues. CDR3: CASIIFFGARDTQYF. As DNA, the CDR3 is TGTGCCAGCATTATTTTTTTCGGGGCGCGGGATACGCAGTATTTT.

The rearrangement links TRBV19 to TRBJ1-5, with D unresolved. The V end was cut by 3 bases, the J end by 0 bases, with 15 bases between. Germline V gene lookup returns CDR1 LNHDA and CDR2 SQIVND (reference sequence). This CDR3 is built from 17 residues. The DNA for the CDR3 is TGTGCCAGTAGTATCTCGAGCGGACGGGCTAGCAATCAGCCCCAGCATTTT. Amino acids: CASSISSGRASNQPQHF.

A single count supports this clone. The gene calls are TRBV5-4 and TRBJ2-5; TRBD1 is a possible D gene (5 bases). CDR3 size: 14 residues. CDR1 and CDR2 (germline): SGHNT, YYREEE (reference sequence). The V and J ends lost 2 bases and 2 bases respectively, with 10 bases between them. CDR3 residues: CASSFVTEQETQYF. The CDR3 DNA reads TGTGCCAGCAGCTTCGTGACAGAACAAGAGACCCAGTACTTC.

The chain has TRBV4-2 and TRBJ2-2; 8 bases are shared with TRBD1. The CDR3 has 16 residues. The germline gives CDR1 LGHNA, CDR2 YNFKEQ. After removal of 2 bases from V and 5 bases from J, the junction contained 7 bases not matched to a gene. This CDR3 is CASSQRLDRATGELFF. The CDR3 DNA is TGTGCCAGCAGCCAACGTTTGGACAGGGCGACCGGGGAGCTGTTTTTT.

The rearrangement joins TRBV15 to TRBJ1-1; 9 positions match TRBD1. V lost 0 bases and J lost 2; bases outside the gene matches: 7. This CDR3 has 17 residues. CDR1 and CDR2 from the germline V gene are LNHNV and YYDKDF (reference sequence). The DNA of the CDR3 is TGTGCCACCAGCAGAGACTCGTCGACAGGGGGAAACACTGAAGCTTTCTTT. Protein product: CATSRDSSTGGNTEAFF.

In this sample, this clone turned up a few times. The chain is built from TRBV7-9 and TRBJ1-5, with D possibly being TRBD1 (5 bases). Trimming stripped 0 bases from V and 1 base from J, with 10 bases between. The germline V gene has CDR1 SEHNR and CDR2 FQNEAQ (reference sequence). CDR3 length equals 16 residues. The CDR3 is CASSLAGPLSNQPQHF. The CDR3, as DNA: TGTGCCAGCAGCTTAGCGGGACCGTTGAGCAATCAGCCCCAGCATTTT.

The V gene is TRBV28, the J gene TRBJ1-6, with D uncertain. CDR1 MDHEN and CDR2 SYDVKM come from the germline V gene. This CDR3 has 15 amino acids. Trimming took 8 bases from V and 9 from J, leaving 20 bases between them. This CDR3 is CASLRRLASGSPLHF. CDR3 DNA sequence: TGTGCCAGCTTAAGAAGGCTGGCTTCTGGTTCACCCCTCCACTTT.

The CDR3 loop reads CASSFSGGADEQYF. The CDR3 DNA follows: TGTGCCAGCAGCTTTAGCGGGGGGGCCGACGAGCAGTACTTC. The chain joins TRBV7-9 to TRBJ2-7, with 11 bases identical to TRBD2. The CDR3 is 14 amino acids. The germline gives CDR1 SEHNR, CDR2 FQNEAQ (reference sequence). Trimming removed 3 bases from V and 5 bases from J; junction bases left unmatched: 3.

A single count supports this clone. The chain links TRBV4-3 to TRBJ1-2, with D possibly matching TRBD1 (5 bases). The germline CDR1 and CDR2 sequences are LGHNA and YSLEER. The V end was cut by 1 base, the J end by 9 bases, with 9 bases between. This CDR3 region has 12 residues. The DNA for the CDR3 is TGCGCCAGCAGCCAAGGGGGGGGTAGCTACACCTTC. Amino acids: CASSQGGGSYTF.

V and J are TRBV20-1 and TRBJ2-7, with D possibly being TRBD1 (6 bases). Germline values: CDR1 DFQATT, CDR2 SNEGSKA (reference sequence). This CDR3 comprises 11 residues. V was cut by 1 base and J by 5 bases, with 6 bases left in between. The CDR3 DNA is TGCAGTGCTAGAGGGGGGCACGAGCAGTACTTC. This sequence encodes CSARGGHEQYF.

This chain connects TRBV7-3 to TRBJ1-1; no reliable D call. With 5 bases removed from V and 5 bases from J, the gap between germline ends came to 12 bases. Looked up from germline, CDR1 is SGHTA and CDR2 is FQGTGA. The CDR3 is made up of 13 amino acids. This CDR3 is CASSATSLTEAFF. The CDR3 bases are TGTGCCAGCAGCGCGACGTCTTTGACTGAAGCTTTCTTT.

The chain has TRBV5-5 and TRBJ1-5, with D tentatively TRBD1 (5 bases). The V gene's germline CDR1 is SGHKS and CDR2 YYEKEE (reference sequence). The CDR3 is 14 residues long. V gave up 0 bases and J gave up 7 bases, with 11 bases separating them. The CDR3 DNA reads TGTGCCAGCAGCTTGGTGGGGGGGGAACAGCCCCAGCATTTT. This sequence encodes CASSLVGGEQPQHF. The full variable domain, completed using reference TRBV5-5 and TRBJ1-5, is DAGVTQSPTHLIKTRGQQVTLRCSPISGHKSVSWYQQVLGQGPQFIFQYYEKEERGRGNFPDRFSARQFPNYSSELNVNALLLGDSALYLCASSLVGGEQPQHFGDGTRLSIL.

The V call is TRBV18, the J call TRBJ2-7; possible D gene TRBD2, 5 bases. The CDR3 sequence is 16 residues long. Germline CDR1 KGHSH, CDR2 LQKENI. With 5 bases removed from V and 0 bases from J, the gap between germline ends came to 17 bases. CDR3 in DNA: TGTGCCAGCTCAGCCCCGGACTGGCGGAGCTCCTACGAGCAGTACTTC. Its protein is CASSAPDWRSSYEQYF.

CDR3 bases: TGTGCCTGGATCCCGCTAGACTCCTACGAGCAGTACTTC. It codes for CAWIPLDSYEQYF. The J gene is TRBJ2-7, the V gene TRBV30; D gene uncertain. The CDR3 is 13 residues long. Germline CDR1 is GTSNPN and CDR2 is SVGIG (reference sequence). The V end was cut by 4 bases, the J end by 0 bases, with 10 bases between.

J is TRBJ2-3 and V is TRBV6-2 or TRBV6-3; no reliable D call. Trimming removed 6 bases from V and 0 bases from J, with 4 bases in between. CDR3 size: 12 residues. The germline V gene has CDR1 MNHEY and CDR2 SVGEGT. The CDR3 DNA reads TGTGCCAGCAGCTTTAGCACAGATACGCAGTATTTT. It yields the protein CASSFSTDTQYF.

This clone appeared a few times. DNA for the CDR3: TGCGCCAGCAGCCGAACAGGGTTCAGCGACACTGAAGCTTTCTTT. It encodes CASSRTGFSDTEAFF. The chain employs TRBV4-1 and TRBJ1-1, with a weak D call TRBD1 (6 bases). Trimming pared 4 bases from V and 3 bases from J, leaving 15 bases between. Germline V lookup: CDR1 MGHRA, CDR2 YSYEKL. CDR3 size: 15 residues.

The chain has TRBV4-2 and TRBJ1-2; D is unresolved. The CDR3 is 14 amino acids. V was clipped by 0 bases and J by 7 bases, with 12 bases between them. Germline CDR1 reads LGHNA; CDR2 reads YNFKEQ. The CDR3 region is CASSQEEGIGGYTF. CDR3 coding DNA: TGTGCCAGCAGCCAAGAGGAAGGGATAGGTGGCTACACCTTC.

The V gene is TRBV7-2, the J gene TRBJ2-7; 13 positions agree with TRBD2. The CDR3 sequence is 18 residues long. Looked up from germline, CDR1 is SGHTA and CDR2 is FQGNSA. V gave up 5 bases and J gave up 4 bases; unmatched junction bases: 14. The CDR3 here is CASSATQFRTSGSYEQYF. For the CDR3, the DNA is TGTGCCAGCAGCGCCACCCAGTTCCGGACTAGCGGGAGTTACGAGCAGTACTTC.

The chain couples TRBV12-1 to TRBJ1-3. TRBV12-1 is given as a pseudogene. The length of the CDR3 is 15 residues. The CDR3 coding sequence is TGTGCCAGCAGCTTGAGGGTAGCTAGAAGAAACACCATATATTTT. Translation gives CASSLRVARRNTIYF.

CDR3 DNA sequence: TGCGCCAGCAGCCAAGCGGCTAGACAAGAGACCCAGTACTTC. Residues: CASSQAARQETQYF. The chain has TRBV4-1 and TRBJ2-5, with D uncertain. This CDR3 region has 14 residues. Trimming removed 1 base at V and 2 bases at J, with 8 bases between. Germline CDR1 and CDR2: MGHRA and YSYEKL.

The rearrangement uses TRBV18 and TRBJ1-1, with D uncertain. Trimming stripped 0 bases from V and 7 bases from J, with 6 bases between. The CDR3 spans 12 residues. In germline, CDR1 is KGHSH, CDR2 LQKENI. The CDR3 DNA reads as TGTGCCAGCTCACCACCAACCTTTGAAGCTTTCTTT. Translating it yields CASSPPTFEAFF.